This passage covers 2 T cell receptor beta chains from one sample sequenced in a study of radiotherapy plus CTLA-4 blockade in lung cancer. Measured with immunoSEQ multiplex PCR; TCRdb has only the in-frame clones, and not every one. Among more than 40,000 clones, roughly 64% were seen once, and the ten largest hold roughly a quarter. The sample here was peripheral blood, taken from a patient treated with radiotherapy plus ipilimumab. The receptors derive from a human donor with non-small cell lung cancer who had a partial response to radiotherapy plus ipilimumab.

The J gene is TRBJ2-3, the V gene TRBV2; D unresolved. V was shortened by 3 bases and J by 3 bases, with 13 bases between the two germline ends. Germline V gives CDR1 SNHLY, CDR2 FYNNEI. This CDR3 is built from 15 residues. The CDR3 loop is CASSDRSPGTDTQYF. DNA of the CDR3: TGTGCCAGCAGTGATAGGAGCCCTGGGACAGATACGCAGTATTTT.

The rearrangement joins TRBV6-5 to TRBJ1-6, with D possibly being TRBD1 (6 bases). Per the germline V gene, CDR1 is MNHEY and CDR2 is SVGAGI. Trimming shortened V by 7 bases and J by 5 bases, and 12 bases separated the two germline ends. The CDR3 consists of 14 residues. The CDR3 loop reads CASKPGHNNSPLHF. The CDR3 region has the DNA TGTGCCAGCAAGCCGGGACATAATAATTCACCCCTCCACTTT.